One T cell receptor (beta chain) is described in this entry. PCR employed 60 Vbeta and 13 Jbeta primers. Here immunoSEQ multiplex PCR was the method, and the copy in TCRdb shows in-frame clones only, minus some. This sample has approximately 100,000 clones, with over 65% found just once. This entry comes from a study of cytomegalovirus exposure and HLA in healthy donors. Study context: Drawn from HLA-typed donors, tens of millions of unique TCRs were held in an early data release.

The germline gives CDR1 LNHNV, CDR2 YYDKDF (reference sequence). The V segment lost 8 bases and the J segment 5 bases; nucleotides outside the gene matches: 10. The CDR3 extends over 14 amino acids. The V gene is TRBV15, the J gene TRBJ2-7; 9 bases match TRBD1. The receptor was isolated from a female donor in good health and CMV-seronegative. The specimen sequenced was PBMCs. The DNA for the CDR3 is TGTGCCACCCGAGTCGGGACAGGGCGGAACGAGCAGTACTTC. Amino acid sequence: CATRVGTGRNEQYF.